What follows describes a single TCR beta chain. Its antigen specificity is not known. There are no base qualities to consult, and no much larger clone falls within one base. CD4+ T cells from unexposed donors were collected before the COVID-19 pandemic (2011-2018). The EasySep CD4+ T cell isolation kit was used to isolate CD4+ T cells once the cultures had run for nine to eleven days. As cell numbers permitted, CD4+ T cells from unexposed donors were tested for reactivity to SARS-CoV-2 S and N and to four common cold coronavirus spike pools. Each well held more than 1.5 million PBMCs cultured in IMDM containing 5% human AB serum and around 10 IU/ml IL-2. Half of the culture medium was replaced with fresh IL-2-containing medium on days 3 and 7. In general, triplicate replicate wells were used for every peptide culture condition. Leukapheresis product for the unexposed donors was bought commercially. PBMCs were isolated from leukapheresis product or whole blood by Ficoll-Paque PLUS gradient centrifugation. PBMCs were either cryopreserved at -140°C or used fresh in the expansion assay. The QIAamp Micro DNA Kit was used to extract genomic DNA from the CD4+ T cells.

Library construction relied on the immunoSEQ multiplex PCR assay. Per the authors' processing: During preprocessing, nonproductive sequences were removed, along with CDR3s that did not begin with C, did not end with F or W, or were shorter than 7 amino acids. The MANAFEST web app was used to call antigen-specific clonotypes on the basis of expansion compared with the reference and with other culture wells. A clone was considered positive if the clone showed significant expansion compared with the reference culture in 2 of 3 replicate wells at an FDR below 0.05. A further requirement for positive clones was significant expansion compared with all other tandem wells, along with an odds ratio above 5. CDR3 homology was quantified as pairwise Levenshtein distance, calculated with the stringdist R package after three terminal residues were trimmed from each end. This is the immuneACCESS table as TCRdb keeps it, with only in-frame sequences that have V and J called. A part of the clones is gone; compared with another copy, unresolved V genes explain less than half, and the rest is unexplained. That table supplies the V and J calls and clone size; D and trimming were determined from the DNA. The sample yields about 21,000 clones; 70% to 80% were counted once. The top ten clones comprise about an eighth of the sample.

This sample is drawn from a study of CD4 T cells in relation to SARS-CoV-2 and coronaviruses (dated by TCRdb to the early 2020s). About the study as a whole: The ViraFEST assay cultured PBMCs with antigen for 10 days, then sequenced TCR beta CDR3s to find antigen-specific clonal expansions. An HIV-1 Nef peptide pool or a culture without peptide was used as the negative reference condition. Using patient-derived lymphoblastoid cell lines, the shared crossreactive spike epitopes were mapped to their HLA restriction. At the level of individual TCR clonotypes, the study measured memory CD4+ T cell crossreactivity between SARS-CoV-2 spike protein and common cold coronavirus spike proteins. The Adaptive Biotechnologies TCR-sequencing kit was used for samples from a few pre-COVID donors and for the naive versus memory experiments, whereas the other data were Illumina-based. A different TCR-beta assay, based on Illumina, was used to sequence expansion assays from other donors in the study.

The investigation overall reported the following: Pre-pandemic and post-infection samples were not both contributed by any donor, so tracing of the source of pre-existing responses was limited. Small numbers of patients and of tested TCRs limited the study. Since the crossreactivity analysis centred on spike protein, crossreactivity against other viral proteins was not assessed. Roughly 67% of donors had memory CD4+ clonotypes that crossrecognized SARS-CoV-2 and at least one common cold coronavirus spike. Significantly weaker SARS-CoV-2-driven expansion was shown by crossreactive clones than by monoreactive clones, consistent with antigenic imprinting.

The specimen sequenced was CD4+ T cells from PBMCs, cultured in vitro. The TCR sequence derives from a human donor in good health.

Here the CDR3 is given as CASSDNRRADTQYF. The nucleotides read TGCGCCAGCAGCGACAATCGAAGGGCAGATACGCAGTATTTT. This chain joins TRBV10-2 to TRBJ2-3; no D gene is confidently identified. The CDR3 contains 14 residues, cysteine and phenylalanine counted. Here the CDR3 DNA is all that survives: 42 bases in frame from base 1. V sheds 6 bases and J sheds 4 bases, leaving 14 bases between their ends. The germline V gene sets CDR1 to WSHSY and CDR2 to SAAADI.